The sequence of this TCR beta chain was determined in a study of blood T cell repertoires in COVID-19. The method was immunoSEQ multiplex PCR; TCRdb's version includes in-frame clones alone and lacks a portion of them. Here the sample spans about 380,000 clones, more than 75% being singletons. The CDR3 contains 13 residues. The germline V and J ends were trimmed by 2 bases and 1 base, with 5 bases remaining between them. The sequence came from a man younger than 45 who had recovered from COVID-19. The V gene is TRBV12-3 or TRBV12-4, the J gene TRBJ1-1; D call uncertain. The sample comprised PBMCs or T cells enriched from blood (not recorded which). Written as DNA, the CDR3 is TGTGCCAGCAGTTTACAGGAGAACACTGAAGCTTTCTTT. Encoded protein: CASSLQENTEAFF.